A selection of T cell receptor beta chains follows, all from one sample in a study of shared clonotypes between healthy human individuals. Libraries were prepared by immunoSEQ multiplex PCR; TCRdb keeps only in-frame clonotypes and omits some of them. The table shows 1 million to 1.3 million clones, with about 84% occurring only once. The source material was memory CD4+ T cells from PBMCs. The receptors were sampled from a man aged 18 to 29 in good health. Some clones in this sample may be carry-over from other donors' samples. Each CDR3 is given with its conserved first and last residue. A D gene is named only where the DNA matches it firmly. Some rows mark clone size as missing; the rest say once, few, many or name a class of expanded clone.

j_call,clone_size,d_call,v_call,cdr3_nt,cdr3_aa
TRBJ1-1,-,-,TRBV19,TGTGCCAGTAGAAACCGCGACGGAGGGACTGAAGCTTTCTTT,CASRNRDGGTEAFF
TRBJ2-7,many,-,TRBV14,TGTGCCAGCAGGAGGCCGCGGTACTTC,CASRRPRYF
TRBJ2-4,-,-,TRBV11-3,TGTGCCAGCAGCTTAGGCCAGGGGTCCAAAAACATTCAGTACTTC,CASSLGQGSKNIQYF
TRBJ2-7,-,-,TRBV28,TGTGCCAGCAGTTTATTACCGGGGGCCTCCTACGAGCAGTACTTC,CASSLLPGASYEQYF
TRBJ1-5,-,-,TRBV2,TGTGCCAGCAGTGGCTGGAGGGGTAATCAGCCCCAGCATTTT,CASSGWRGNQPQHF
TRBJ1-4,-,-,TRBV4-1,TGCGCCAGCAGCCAAGAAAACGCGCCGGGGAGACTGTTTTTT,CASSQENAPGRLFF
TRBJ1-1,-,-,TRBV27,TGTGCCAGCAGTACAGTGGGGGGGGGATTTGAAGCTTTCTTT,CASSTVGGGFEAFF
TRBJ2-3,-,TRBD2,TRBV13,TGTGCCAGCATCCGGGGGGTTAGCACAGATACGCAGTATTTT,CASIRGVSTDTQYF
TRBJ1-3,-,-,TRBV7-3,TGTGCCAGCAGCATCTACCGGGCAGAGAACACCATATATTTT,CASSIYRAENTIYF
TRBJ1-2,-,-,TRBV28,TGTGCCAGCAGTTTTAGGGACTATGGCTACACCTTC,CASSFRDYGYTF